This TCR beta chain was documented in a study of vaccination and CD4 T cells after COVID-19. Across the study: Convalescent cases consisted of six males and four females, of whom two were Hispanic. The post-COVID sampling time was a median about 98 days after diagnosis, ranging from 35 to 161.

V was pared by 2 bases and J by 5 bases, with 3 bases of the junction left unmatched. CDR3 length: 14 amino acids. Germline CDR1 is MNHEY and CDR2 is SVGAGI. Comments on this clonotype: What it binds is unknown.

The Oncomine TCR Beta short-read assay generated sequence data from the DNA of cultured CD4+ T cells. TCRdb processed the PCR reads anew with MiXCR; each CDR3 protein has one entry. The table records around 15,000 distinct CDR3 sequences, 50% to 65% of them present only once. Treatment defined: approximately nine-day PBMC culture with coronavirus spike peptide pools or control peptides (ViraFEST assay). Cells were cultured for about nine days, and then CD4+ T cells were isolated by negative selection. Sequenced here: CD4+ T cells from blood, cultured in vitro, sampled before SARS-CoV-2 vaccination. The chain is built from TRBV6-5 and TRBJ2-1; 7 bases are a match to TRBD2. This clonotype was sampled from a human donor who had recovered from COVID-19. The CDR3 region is CASSYPSGNNEQFF. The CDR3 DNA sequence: TGTGCCAGCAGTTACCCTAGCGGAAACAATGAGCAGTTCTTC.